This T cell receptor beta chain was captured in a study of T cells in Graves' hyperthyroidism and ophthalmopathy. The TCR beta CDR3 regions underwent amplification using RNA transcripts as the source. Using the HTBI primer set, a first-round RT-PCR was run on the TCR CDR3. TCRdb fed the multiplex PCR reads into MiXCR, producing one record per CDR3 protein. The profile shows around 760,000 distinct CDR3 sequences, approximately 36% of them singletons. Comment on this clonotype: Antigen unknown.

The study based diagnoses on clinical symptoms, serum thyroxine and TRAb, thyroid ultrasound and orbital computed tomography. The CDR3 is made up of 15 amino acids. The V end was cut by 0 bases, the J end by 0 bases, with 9 bases between. CDR1 is LGHNA and CDR2 is YSLEER in the germline V gene. Study conclusions and caveats: Most clonotypes that expanded in the thyroid above 0.001 also showed up in blood. Ophthalmopathy and stable hyperthyroidism were told apart by a 13 V-J model. Ophthalmopathy, which appeared later, was predicted by the model a median about 6 months before onset.

The sample comprised blood. J is TRBJ2-7 and V is TRBV4-3, with D perhaps matching TRBD2 (6 bases). The receptor's source is a woman between 40 and 55 years old with Graves' hyperthyroidism. The CDR3, as DNA: TGCGCCAGCAGCCAAGATCGGGGGAACTCCTACGAGCAGTACTTC. This gives the protein CASSQDRGNSYEQYF.